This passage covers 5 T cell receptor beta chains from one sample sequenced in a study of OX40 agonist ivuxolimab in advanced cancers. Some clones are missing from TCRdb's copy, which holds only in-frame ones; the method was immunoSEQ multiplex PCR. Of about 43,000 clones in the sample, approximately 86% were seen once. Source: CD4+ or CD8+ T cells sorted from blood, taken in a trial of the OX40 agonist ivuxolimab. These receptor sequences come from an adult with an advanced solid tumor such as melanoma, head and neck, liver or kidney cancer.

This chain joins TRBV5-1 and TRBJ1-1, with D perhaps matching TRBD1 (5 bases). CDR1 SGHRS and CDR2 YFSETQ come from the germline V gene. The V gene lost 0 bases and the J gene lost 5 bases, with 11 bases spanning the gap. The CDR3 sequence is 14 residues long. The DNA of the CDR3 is TGCGCCAGCAGCTTGGAAGGGGTTGGGACTGAAGCTTTCTTT. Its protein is CASSLEGVGTEAFF.

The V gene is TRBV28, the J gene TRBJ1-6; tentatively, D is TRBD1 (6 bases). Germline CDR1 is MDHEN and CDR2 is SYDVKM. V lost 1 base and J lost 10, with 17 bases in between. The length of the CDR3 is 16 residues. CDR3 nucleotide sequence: TGTGCCAGCAGTTTATTACAGGGAACCACTGGCTCACCCCTCCACTTT. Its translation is CASSLLQGTTGSPLHF. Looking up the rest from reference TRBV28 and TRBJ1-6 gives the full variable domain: DVKVTQSSRYLVKRTGEKVFLECVQDMDHENMFWYRQDPGLGLRLIYFSYDVKMKEKGDIPEGYSVSREKKERFSLILESASTNQTSMYLCASSLLQGTTGSPLHFGNGTRLTVT.

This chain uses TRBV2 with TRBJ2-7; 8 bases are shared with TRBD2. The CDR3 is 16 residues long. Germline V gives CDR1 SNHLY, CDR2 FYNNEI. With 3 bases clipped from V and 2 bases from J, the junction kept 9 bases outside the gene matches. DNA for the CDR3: TGTGCCAGCAGTGAGCTGAGCGGGAGTGACCCCTACGAGCAGTACTTC. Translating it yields CASSELSGSDPYEQYF.

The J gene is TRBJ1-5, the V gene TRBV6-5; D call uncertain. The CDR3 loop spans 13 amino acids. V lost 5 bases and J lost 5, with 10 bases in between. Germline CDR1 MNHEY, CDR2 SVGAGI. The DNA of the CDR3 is TGTGCCAGCAGTCCCCGGCGTGATCAGCCCCAGCATTTT. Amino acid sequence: CASSPRRDQPQHF.

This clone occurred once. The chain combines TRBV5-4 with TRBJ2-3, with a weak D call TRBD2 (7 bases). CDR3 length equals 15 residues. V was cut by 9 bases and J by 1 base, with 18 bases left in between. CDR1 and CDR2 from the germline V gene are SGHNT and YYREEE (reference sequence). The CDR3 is CATRVQGGGTDTQYF. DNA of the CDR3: TGTGCCACCAGGGTACAGGGAGGGGGCACAGATACGCAGTATTTT. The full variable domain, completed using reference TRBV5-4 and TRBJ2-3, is ETGVTQSPTHLIKTRGQQVTLRCSSQSGHNTVSWYQQALGQGPQFIFQYYREEENGRGNFPPRFSGLQFPNYSSELNVNALELDDSALYLCATRVQGGGTDTQYFGPGTRLTVL.